The clone carrying this TCR beta chain occurred a few times. Its cognate antigen is unknown. Profiled with immunoSEQ multiplex PCR; TCRdb holds only in-frame clones, not every one. The data contain just under 55,000 clones, about 85% of them singletons. The data are from a study of T cell responses to AZD1222 COVID-19 vaccine. CDR3 length: 14 amino acids. Germline loops: CDR1 SGHDN, CDR2 FVKESK. V was pared by 3 bases and J by 6 bases, with 12 bases between. Study results and caveats: It should be noted that donors were predominantly white British and more often female, and clonal diversity was possibly underestimated. Of the AZD1222 recipients, only 5 to 7 were seropositive at baseline.

The sequenced sample was peripheral blood, obtained on day 0 of AZD1222 vaccination. This sequence joins TRBV14 and TRBJ2-1; tentatively, D is TRBD1 (5 bases). The sequence was obtained from an adult in good health. The CDR3 protein is CASSQGLGLNEQFF. CDR3 coding DNA: TGTGCCAGCAGCCAGGGTCTGGGGCTCAATGAGCAGTTCTTC.